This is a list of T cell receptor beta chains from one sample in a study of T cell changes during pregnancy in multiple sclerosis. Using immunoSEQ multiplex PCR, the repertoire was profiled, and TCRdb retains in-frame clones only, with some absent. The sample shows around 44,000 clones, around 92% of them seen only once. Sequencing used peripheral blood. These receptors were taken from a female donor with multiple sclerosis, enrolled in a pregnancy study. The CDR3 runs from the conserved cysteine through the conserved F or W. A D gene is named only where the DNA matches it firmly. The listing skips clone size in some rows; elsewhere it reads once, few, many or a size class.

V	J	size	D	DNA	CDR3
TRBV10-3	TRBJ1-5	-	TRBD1	TGTGCCATCAGTGGGACAGGGGGTAATCAGCCCCAGCATTTT	CAISGTGGNQPQHF
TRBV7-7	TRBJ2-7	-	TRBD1	TGTGCTAGCAGTCTCGGACAGGAGAGCTCCTACGAGCAGTACTTC	CASSLGQESSYEQYF
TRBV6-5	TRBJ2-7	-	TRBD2	TGTGCCAGCAGTTACTCGAGCGGGGGGCCCTACGAGCAGTACTTC	CASSYSSGGPYEQYF
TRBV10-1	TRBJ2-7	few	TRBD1	TGCGCCAGCAGCGCCCGACAGGGCGTCTCCTACGAGCAGTACTTC	CASSARQGVSYEQYF
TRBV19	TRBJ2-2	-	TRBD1	TGTGCCAGTAGTATCACAGGGGCGCACACCGGGGAGCTGTTTTTT	CASSITGAHTGELFF
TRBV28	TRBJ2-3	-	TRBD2	TGTGCCAGCAGTCTCGGCGTAGCGGGCTTAGGGGCAGATACGCAGTATTTT	CASSLGVAGLGADTQYF
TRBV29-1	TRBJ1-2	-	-	TGCAGTGGCACCTCAGATGTCTATGGCTACACCTTC	CSGTSDVYGYTF
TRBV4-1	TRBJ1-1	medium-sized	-	TGCGCCAGCAGCCTGTATGAAGATAATGAAGCTTTCTTT	CASSLYEDNEAFF
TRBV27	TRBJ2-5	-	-	TGTGCCAGCAGTTTACTAGCGTTTGGAGAGACCCAGTACTTC	CASSLLAFGETQYF
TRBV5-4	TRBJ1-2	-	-	TGTGCCAGCAGCTTCTATGGGAGGAACTATGGCTACACCTTC	CASSFYGRNYGYTF
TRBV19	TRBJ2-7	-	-	TGTGCCAGTAGTATAGCGGGGGACTGGAAATACGAGCAGTACTTC	CASSIAGDWKYEQYF
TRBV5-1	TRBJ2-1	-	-	TGCGCCAGCAGCTTGGTGGGGAGCTCCTACAATGAGCAGTTCTTC	CASSLVGSSYNEQFF
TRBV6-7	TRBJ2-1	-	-	TGTGCCAGCAACCTCGACAGGTTGTACAATGAGCAGTTCTTC	CASNLDRLYNEQFF
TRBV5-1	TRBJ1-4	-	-	TGCGCCAGCAGCCCGACCATCGACAGCATTAATGAAAAACTGTTTTTT	CASSPTIDSINEKLFF
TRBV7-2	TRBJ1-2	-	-	TGTGCCAGCAGCCAAGGGTTGATTAGGGTGGACTATGGCTACACCTTC	CASSQGLIRVDYGYTF
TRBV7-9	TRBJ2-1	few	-	TGTGCCAGCAGCTTAGTCCCGATCAGCTACAATGAGCAGTTCTTC	CASSLVPISYNEQFF
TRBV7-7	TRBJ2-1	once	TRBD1	TGTGCTAGCAGCTTTAACTCTCCGGGACAGGGATCCGGTGAGCAGTTCTTC	CASSFNSPGQGSGEQFF
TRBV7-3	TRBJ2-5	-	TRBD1	TGTGCCAGCAGCTCCCGACAGGGCGGGACCCAGTACTTC	CASSSRQGGTQYF
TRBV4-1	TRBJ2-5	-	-	TGCGCCAGCAGCCAAGAGTCAGGTGGTAGGGGATCGGAGACCCAGTACTTC	CASSQESGGRGSETQYF
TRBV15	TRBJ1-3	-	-	TGTGCCACCAGCAGAGCGGAAGAGTATCGAAACACCATATATTTT	CATSRAEEYRNTIYF
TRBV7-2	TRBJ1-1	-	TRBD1	TGTGCCAGCAGCTTAGGAGGGGGCTCGGGGACTGAAGCTTTCTTT	CASSLGGGSGTEAFF
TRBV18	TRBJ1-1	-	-	TGTGCCAGCTCACCCGGTTACGGATTGGAGGCTTTCTTT	CASSPGYGLEAFF
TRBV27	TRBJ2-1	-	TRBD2	TGTGCCAGCAGGCCAACTAGCGGGAGCTCATATGAGCAGTTCTTC	CASRPTSGSSYEQFF
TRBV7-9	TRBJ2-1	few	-	TGTGCCAATTCGGGGGACTCCTACAATGAGCAGTTCTTC	CANSGDSYNEQFF
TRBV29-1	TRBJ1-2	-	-	TGCAGCGTTGATAAGGGGGTGGCCTATGGCTACACCTTC	CSVDKGVAYGYTF
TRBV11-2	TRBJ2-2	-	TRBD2	TGTGCCAGCAACCCAACAGCGGGAAGGTTGACCGGGGAGCTGTTTTTT	CASNPTAGRLTGELFF
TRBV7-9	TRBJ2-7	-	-	TGTGCCAGCAGCTTTTCCGGGCCAGCTTACGAGCAGTACTTC	CASSFSGPAYEQYF
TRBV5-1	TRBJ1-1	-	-	TGCGCCAGCAGCGAAGGGGACACCAGGAACACTGAAGCTTTCTTT	CASSEGDTRNTEAFF
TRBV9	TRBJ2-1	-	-	TGTGCCAGCAGCGTAGATGGGACTTTCTCCTACAATGAGCAGTTCTTC	CASSVDGTFSYNEQFF
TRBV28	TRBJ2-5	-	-	TGTGCCAGCAGTTCCAACCCGCCCGCGGGGTACCAAGAGACCCAGTACTTC	CASSSNPPAGYQETQYF
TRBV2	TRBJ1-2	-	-	TGTGCCAGCAGTGTCCGGGACGGCTACACCTTC	CASSVRDGYTF
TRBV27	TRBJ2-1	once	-	TGTGCCAGCAGTTTATCTATCTACAATGAGCAGTTCTTC	CASSLSIYNEQFF
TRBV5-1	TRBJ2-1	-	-	TGCGCCAGCAGCAAAGTGGGGGGACTCAATGAGCAGTTCTTC	CASSKVGGLNEQFF
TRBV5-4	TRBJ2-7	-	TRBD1	TGTGCCAGCAGTTCACAACAGGGGACGCAGTACTTC	CASSSQQGTQYF
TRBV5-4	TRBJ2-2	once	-	TGTGCCAGCAGCAGGGGACAGAACACCGGGGAGCTGTTTTTT	CASSRGQNTGELFF
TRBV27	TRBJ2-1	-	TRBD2	TGTGCCAGCAGTTTTGCGGCGGGAGGGCCGAGATTTGGGGAGCAGTTCTTC	CASSFAAGGPRFGEQFF
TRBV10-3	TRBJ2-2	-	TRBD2	TGTGCCCTCGGAGGACCGGGACTAGCGGACACCGGGGAGCTGTTTTTT	CALGGPGLADTGELFF
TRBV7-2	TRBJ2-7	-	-	TGTGCCAGCACCTCCGGGTACGAGCAGTACTTC	CASTSGYEQYF
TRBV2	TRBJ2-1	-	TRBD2	TGTGCCAGCAGTGATCAACTAGCGGTCAACAATGAGCAGTTCTTC	CASSDQLAVNNEQFF
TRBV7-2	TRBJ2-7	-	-	TGTGCCTTCGTTGGGGGAAAAGGGTACGAGCAGTACTTC	CAFVGGKGYEQYF
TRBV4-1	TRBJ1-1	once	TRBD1	TGCGCCAGCAGCCAAGATAGGGGACAGGGAACTGAAGCTTTCTTT	CASSQDRGQGTEAFF
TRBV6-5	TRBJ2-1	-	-	TGTGCCAGCAGTCGGACCGAATACAATGAGCAGTTCTTC	CASSRTEYNEQFF
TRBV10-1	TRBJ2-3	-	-	TGCGCCAGCAGTGCTATTAGCACAGATACGCAGTATTTT	CASSAISTDTQYF
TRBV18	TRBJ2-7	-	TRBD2	TGTGCCAGCTCACCCGGGACTAGCGGGATCCACGAGCAGTACTTC	CASSPGTSGIHEQYF